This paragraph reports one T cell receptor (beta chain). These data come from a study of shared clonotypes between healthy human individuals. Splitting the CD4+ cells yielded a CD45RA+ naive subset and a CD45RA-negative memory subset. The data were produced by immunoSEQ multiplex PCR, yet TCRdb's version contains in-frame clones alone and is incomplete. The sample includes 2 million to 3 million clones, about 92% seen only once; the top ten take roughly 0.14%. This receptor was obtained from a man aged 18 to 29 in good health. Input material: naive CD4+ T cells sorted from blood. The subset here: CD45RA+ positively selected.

The CDR3 sequence is CASSSDRGYLVTEAFF. The CDR3 DNA sequence: TGTGCCAGCAGTTCGGACAGGGGATATTTGGTTACTGAAGCTTTCTTT. V usage is TRBV27 and J usage is TRBJ1-1; TRBD1 aligns across 9 bases. The V and J ends lost 4 bases and 5 bases, in that order; junction bases with no gene match: 11. Germline CDR1 reads MNHEY; CDR2 reads SMNVEV (reference sequence). The length of the CDR3 is 16 residues.